The T cell receptor (beta chain) under discussion was sequenced for a study of long-term antiretroviral therapy in people with HIV (dated by TCRdb to between 2021 and 2022). Background on the whole study: The earliest samples were collected about a decade before the 2015 WHO recommendation for immediate ART, when ART was typically delayed until CD4 counts fell. A total of 150 to 200 cryopreserved PBMC samples came from a few dozen adults with confirmed HIV infection and were collected serially over a mean of roughly 6 years (range 1-12). No cross-contamination during QIAcube processing turned up in test extractions that ran a monoclonal T-cell line alongside 33 polyclonal samples. A retrospective serial study tested whether changes in peripheral blood TRB repertoire composition and diversity were associated with ART initiation and durable HIV suppression. Of the roughly 30 participants with HIV, more than 10 were female.

Sequencing of the TRB variable region was done with the immunoSEQ hsTCRB v3.0 assay at survey level resolution. The targeted TRB sequencing depth was roughly 40,000-50,000 T-cell genomes per sample. An Illumina MiSeq with a v3 150-cycle kit was used to sequence the pooled TRB libraries. Regarding the original processing steps: Analysis of repertoires was carried out in R inside a reproducible Nextflow workflow spanning QC, data transformation and analysis. Custom analyses were implemented in LymphoSeq2, an R package for AIRR-Seq data exploration. After excluding a few samples that yielded fewer than 5000 total TRB sequences, approximately 180 HIV repertoires remained for analysis. Among the roughly 200 retained HIV repertoires, 55 to 60 were collected before ART initiation and about 130 were collected after ART initiation. Each repertoire was downsampled to 5000 TRB nucleotide sequences, and summary statistics were averaged across 100 downsampling iterations. Only TRB sequences with CDR3 regions of at least seven amino acids were retained for analysis. A Shannon entropy-derived clonality score and the Gini coefficient were used to measure diversity. In the repertoire networks, any two of the top 5000 CDR3 amino acid sequences were connected whenever the two sequences differed by an edit distance of one. Antigen specificity groups and MHC restriction were predicted for TRB CDR3 amino acid sequences with GLIPH2. CDR3 amino acid sequences were matched against VDJdb and McPAS-TCR to flag known CMV, EBV, HIV or tissue antigen associations. Pre-ART, post-ART and control groups were compared with Wilcoxon signed-rank tests and Holm-Bonferroni correction. TCRdb took this table from immuneACCESS and kept in-frame rearrangements with V and J called. Such tables lack part of the clones; where checked against another copy, unresolved V genes explain under half of the gap, and the rest is unexplained. That table gives V, J and clone size, and the DNA gave D and trimming. The sample table holds 16,000 or so clones, of which 77% were seen once. The top ten hold roughly 23% of the sample.

As concerns this clone: The antigen it recognizes is unknown. The record has no base qualities; no much larger clone is one base away.

Broad study findings and their caveats: Inferences about post-ART repertoire changes were limited because no data were available on ART adherence, viral resistance or therapy changes. Starting ART was linked to a significant rise in TRB diversity, yet even with long-term ART the diversity remained significantly lower than in transplant donor controls. Owing to limited PBMC availability, only the TCR beta chain was sequenced, without alpha chain pairing. Expanded TRB clones identified before ART initiation dominated the repertoire across all time points, though the dominance fluctuated and decreased in many PLHIV after ART. Samples dated from 2004 to 2017, and the ART regimens used may be less effective than current ones. Narrower CDR3 length ranges were observed in HIV repertoires than in controls, and an antigen-experienced repertoire with only a slight naive shift after ART was suggested by the network structure. Because pre-ART samples had limited cell numbers, unsorted PBMC were profiled rather than sorted CD4+ and CD8+ T cells.

To be included, a participant needed at least one PBMC sample from before ART initiation plus at least two post-ART samples. Treatment was received in the United States of America by all participants with HIV. Cryopreserved samples of about 1-10 million PBMC were thawed and washed before DNA extraction. At the time of the earliest PBMC sample, participants with HIV were aged between about 20 and 54 years. Each participant contributed PBMC samples from 1-4 timepoints before ART initiation and 2-8 timepoints after ART initiation, with a median of 7 samples. For every participant, serial HIV viral load, CD4+ T-cell count, ART history and demographic data were obtained. Genomic DNA was extracted from unsorted PBMC with a Qiagen kit on a QIAcube, with processing performed in batches of 12 samples. According to the germline V gene, CDR1 reads SNHLY and CDR2 reads FYNNEI. Its CDR3 holds 14 amino acids, cysteine through phenylalanine. Here the CDR3 DNA is all that survives: 42 bases in frame from base 1. Deletion took 4 bases off V and 3 bases off J, with a span of 12 bases between the germline ends.

The TCR sequence derives from a man aged 40-55 years with HIV. The chain is assembled from TRBV2 and TRBJ2-5; the D call is tentative, TRBD1 or TRBD2, as each matches 6 bases. Sequenced here: unsorted PBMCs, sampled 2.1 years after starting antiretroviral therapy. The DNA sequence is TGTGCCAGCAGTGGGGGTAGGGGGGAAGAGACCCAGTACTTC. It is translated as CASSGGRGEETQYF.